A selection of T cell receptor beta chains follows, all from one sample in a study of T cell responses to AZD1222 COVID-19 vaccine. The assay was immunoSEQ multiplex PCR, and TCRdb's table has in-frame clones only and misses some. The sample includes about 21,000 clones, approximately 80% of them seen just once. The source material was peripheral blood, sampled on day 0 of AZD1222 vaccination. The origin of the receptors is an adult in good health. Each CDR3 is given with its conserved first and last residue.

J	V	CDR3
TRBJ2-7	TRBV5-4	CASSSRTTPHEQYF
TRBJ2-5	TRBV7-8	CASSLTGQQETQYF
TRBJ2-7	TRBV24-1	CATSAGGPNLLDEQYF
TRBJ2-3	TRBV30	CAWSVLGDTDTQYF
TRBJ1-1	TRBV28	CASTGAGSEGTEAFF
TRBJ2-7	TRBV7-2	CASSAYSYEQYF
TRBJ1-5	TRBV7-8	CASNRDSGQPQHF
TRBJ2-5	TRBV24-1	CATSDFLAGVGETQYF
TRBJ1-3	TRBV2	CASRREGMGDTIYF
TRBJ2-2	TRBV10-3	CAISPGTTNTGELFF
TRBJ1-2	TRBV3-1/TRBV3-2	CASSQVPSGGYTF
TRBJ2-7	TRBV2	CASRYGQPYEQYF
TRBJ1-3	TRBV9	CASSVGQGARGGNTIYF
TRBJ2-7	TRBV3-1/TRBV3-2	CASSVHSSYEQYF
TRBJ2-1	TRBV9	CASSVSGTGGYNEQFF
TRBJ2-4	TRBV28	CASSFFGAGTGIKNIQYF
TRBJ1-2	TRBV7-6	CASSPSLYRQGNYGYTF
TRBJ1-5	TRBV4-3	CASSQVYGGQPQHF
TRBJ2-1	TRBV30	CAWGAWTSGRNEQFF
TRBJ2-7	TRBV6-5	CASRPQGGLGEQYF
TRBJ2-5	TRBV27	CASSLRGGETQYF
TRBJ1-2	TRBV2	CAWEGTLGGYGYTF
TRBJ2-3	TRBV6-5	CASRAGGAPPNTQYF
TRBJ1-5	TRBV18	CASSPGASDQPQHF
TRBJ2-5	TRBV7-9	CASSPTGIASETQYF
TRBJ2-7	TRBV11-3	CASSFGTATYEQYF
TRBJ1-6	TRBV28	CASINKQGANSPLHF
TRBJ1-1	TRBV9	CASSVGRFTEAFF
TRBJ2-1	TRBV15	CATSRGYPGLAGSFEQFF
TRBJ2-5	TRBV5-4	CASSLPTGTGETQYF
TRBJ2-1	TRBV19	CASSFGDRVTNEQFF
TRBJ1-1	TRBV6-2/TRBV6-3	CASSARQGVATEAFF
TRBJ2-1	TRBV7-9	CASSPVTGGNYNEQFF
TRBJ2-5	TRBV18	CASSVSQETQYF
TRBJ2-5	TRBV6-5	CASSDYKETQYF
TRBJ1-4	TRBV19	CASTRDRGEKLFF
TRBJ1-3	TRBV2	CASGNTDRLRNTIYF
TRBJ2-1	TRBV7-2	CASSPNNVNEQFF
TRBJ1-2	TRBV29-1	CSVGPPQKWTGGYGYTF
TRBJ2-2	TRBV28	CASRTSGVISGELFF
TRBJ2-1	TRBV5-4	CASSRGQAYSRSEQFF
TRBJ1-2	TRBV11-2	CASSSLRVKGVRAGGYTF